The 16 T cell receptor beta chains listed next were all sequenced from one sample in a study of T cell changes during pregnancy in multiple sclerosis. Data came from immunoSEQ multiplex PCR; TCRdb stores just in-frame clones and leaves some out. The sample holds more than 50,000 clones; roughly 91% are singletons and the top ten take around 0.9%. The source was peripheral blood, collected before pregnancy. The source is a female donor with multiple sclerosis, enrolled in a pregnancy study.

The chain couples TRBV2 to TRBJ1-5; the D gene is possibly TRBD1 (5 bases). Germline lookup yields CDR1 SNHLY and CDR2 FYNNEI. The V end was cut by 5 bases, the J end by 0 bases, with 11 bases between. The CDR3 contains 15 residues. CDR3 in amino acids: CASSPNRNSNQPQHF. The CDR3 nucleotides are TGTGCCAGCAGTCCCAACAGGAATAGCAATCAGCCCCAGCATTTT.

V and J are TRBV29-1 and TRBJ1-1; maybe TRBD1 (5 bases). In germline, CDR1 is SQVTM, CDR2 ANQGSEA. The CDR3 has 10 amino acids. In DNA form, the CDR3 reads TGCAGGGGAGGAAGGGACGAAGCTTTCTTT. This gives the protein CRGGRDEAFF. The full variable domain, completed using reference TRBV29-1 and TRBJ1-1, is SAVISQKPSRDICQRGTSLTIQCQVDSQVTMMFWYRQQPGQSLTLIATANQGSEATYESGFVIDKFPISRPNLTFSTLTVSNMSPEDSSIYLCRGGRDEAFFGQGTRLTVV.

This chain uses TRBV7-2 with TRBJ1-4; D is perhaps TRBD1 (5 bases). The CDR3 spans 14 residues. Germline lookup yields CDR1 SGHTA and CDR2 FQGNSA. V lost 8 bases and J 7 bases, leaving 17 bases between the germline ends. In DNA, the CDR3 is TGTGCCAGCTCCTTGGGCAGGGTAGTTGAAAAACTGTTTTTT. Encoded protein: CASSLGRVVEKLFF.

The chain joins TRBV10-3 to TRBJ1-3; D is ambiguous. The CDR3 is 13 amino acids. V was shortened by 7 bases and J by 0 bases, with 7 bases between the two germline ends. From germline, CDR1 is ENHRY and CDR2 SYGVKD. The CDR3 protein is CAITRPSGNTIYF. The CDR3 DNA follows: TGTGCCATCACTAGGCCCTCTGGAAACACCATATATTTT.

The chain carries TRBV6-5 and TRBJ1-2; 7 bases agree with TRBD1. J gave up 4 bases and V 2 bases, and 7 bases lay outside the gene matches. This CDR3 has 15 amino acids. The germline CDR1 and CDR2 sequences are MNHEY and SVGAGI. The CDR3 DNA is TGTGCCAGCAGTTACGGGCAGGGGGTCGGCTATGGCTACACCTTC. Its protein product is CASSYGQGVGYGYTF.

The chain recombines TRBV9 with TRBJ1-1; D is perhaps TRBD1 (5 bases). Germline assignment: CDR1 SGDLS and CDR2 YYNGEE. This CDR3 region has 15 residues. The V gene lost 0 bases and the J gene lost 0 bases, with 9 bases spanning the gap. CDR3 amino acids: CASSVDWGMNTEAFF. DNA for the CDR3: TGTGCCAGCAGCGTAGATTGGGGCATGAACACTGAAGCTTTCTTT.

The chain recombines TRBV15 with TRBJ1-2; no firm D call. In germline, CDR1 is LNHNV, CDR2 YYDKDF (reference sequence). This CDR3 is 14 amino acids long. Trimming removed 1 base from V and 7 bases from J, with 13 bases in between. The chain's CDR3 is CATSRALGQFGYTF. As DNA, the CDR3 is TGTGCCACCAGCAGAGCCCTGGGCCAGTTTGGCTACACCTTC.

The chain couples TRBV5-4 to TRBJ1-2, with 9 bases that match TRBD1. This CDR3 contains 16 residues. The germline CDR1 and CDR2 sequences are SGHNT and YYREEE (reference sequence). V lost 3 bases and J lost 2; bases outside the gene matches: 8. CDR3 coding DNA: TGTGCCAGCAGCTATGGGACAGGGAGGGAGAACTATGGCTACACCTTC. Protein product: CASSYGTGRENYGYTF. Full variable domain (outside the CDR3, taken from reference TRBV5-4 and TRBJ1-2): ETGVTQSPTHLIKTRGQQVTLRCSSQSGHNTVSWYQQALGQGPQFIFQYYREEENGRGNFPPRFSGLQFPNYSSELNVNALELDDSALYLCASSYGTGRENYGYTFGSGTRLTVV.

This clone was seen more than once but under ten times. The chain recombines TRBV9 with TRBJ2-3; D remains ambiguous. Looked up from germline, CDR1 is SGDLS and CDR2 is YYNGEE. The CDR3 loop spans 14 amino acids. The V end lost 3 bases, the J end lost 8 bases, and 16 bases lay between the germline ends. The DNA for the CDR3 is TGTGCCAGCAGCGCCCAGATGGAGCTAGGTACGCAGTATTTT. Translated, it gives CASSAQMELGTQYF.

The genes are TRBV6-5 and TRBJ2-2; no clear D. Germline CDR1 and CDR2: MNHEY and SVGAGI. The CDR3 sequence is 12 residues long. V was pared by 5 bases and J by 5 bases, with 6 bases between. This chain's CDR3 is CASSDLTGELFF. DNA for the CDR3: TGTGCCAGCAGTGACTTAACCGGGGAGCTGTTTTTT.

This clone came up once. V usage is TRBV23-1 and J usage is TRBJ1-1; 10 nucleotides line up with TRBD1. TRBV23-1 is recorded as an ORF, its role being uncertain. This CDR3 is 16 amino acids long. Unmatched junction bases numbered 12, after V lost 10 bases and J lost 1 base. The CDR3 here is CANDRGPNSENTEAFF. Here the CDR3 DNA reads TGCGCCAACGACAGGGGGCCAAATAGCGAGAACACTGAAGCTTTCTTT.

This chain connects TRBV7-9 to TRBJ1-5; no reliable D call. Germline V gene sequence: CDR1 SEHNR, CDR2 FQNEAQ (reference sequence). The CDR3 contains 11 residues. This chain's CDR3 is CSSGSNQPQHF. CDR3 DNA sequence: TGTTCATCGGGGAGCAATCAGCCCCAGCATTTT.

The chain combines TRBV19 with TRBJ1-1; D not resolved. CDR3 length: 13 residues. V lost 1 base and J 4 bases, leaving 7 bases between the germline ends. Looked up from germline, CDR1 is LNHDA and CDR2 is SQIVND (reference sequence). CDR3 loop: CASSIAGATEAFF. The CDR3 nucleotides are TGTGCCAGTAGTATAGCCGGAGCCACTGAAGCTTTCTTT.

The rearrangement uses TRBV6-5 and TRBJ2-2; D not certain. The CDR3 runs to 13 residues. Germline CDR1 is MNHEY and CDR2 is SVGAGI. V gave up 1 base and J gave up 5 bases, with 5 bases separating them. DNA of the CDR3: TGTGCCAGCAGTTACTTACAGACCGGGGAGCTGTTTTTT. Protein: CASSYLQTGELFF.

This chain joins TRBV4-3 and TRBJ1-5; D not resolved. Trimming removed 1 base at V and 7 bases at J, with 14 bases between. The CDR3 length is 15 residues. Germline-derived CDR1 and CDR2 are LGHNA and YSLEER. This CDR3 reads CASSQGTAGRQPQHF. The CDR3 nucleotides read TGCGCCAGCAGCCAAGGGACCGCCGGGAGACAGCCCCAGCATTTT.

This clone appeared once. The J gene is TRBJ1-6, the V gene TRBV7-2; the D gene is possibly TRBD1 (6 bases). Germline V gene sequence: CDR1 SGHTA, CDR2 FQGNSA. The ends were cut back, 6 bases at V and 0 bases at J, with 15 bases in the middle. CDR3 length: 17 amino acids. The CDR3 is CASRPDRISSYNSPLHF. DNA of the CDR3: TGTGCCAGCAGGCCTGACAGGATAAGCTCCTATAATTCACCCCTCCACTTT.